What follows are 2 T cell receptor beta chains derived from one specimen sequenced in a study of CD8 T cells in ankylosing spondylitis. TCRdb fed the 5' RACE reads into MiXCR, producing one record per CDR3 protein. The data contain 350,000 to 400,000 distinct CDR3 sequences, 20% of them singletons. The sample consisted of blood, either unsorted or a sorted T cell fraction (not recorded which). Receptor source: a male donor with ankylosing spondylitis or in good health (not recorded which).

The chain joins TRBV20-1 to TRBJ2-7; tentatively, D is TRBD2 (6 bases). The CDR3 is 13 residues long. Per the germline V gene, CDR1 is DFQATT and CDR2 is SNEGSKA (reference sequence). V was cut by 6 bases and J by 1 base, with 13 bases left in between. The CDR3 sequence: CSAMEGLSYEQYF. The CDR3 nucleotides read TGCAGTGCCATGGAGGGATTATCCTACGAGCAGTACTTC.

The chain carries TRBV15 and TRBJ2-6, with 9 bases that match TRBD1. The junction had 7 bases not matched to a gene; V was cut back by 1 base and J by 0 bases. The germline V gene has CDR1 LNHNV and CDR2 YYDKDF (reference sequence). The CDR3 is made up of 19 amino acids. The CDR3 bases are TGTGCCACCAGCAGAGCCGGACAGGGGACCACCTCTGGGGCCAACGTCCTGACTTTC. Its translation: CATSRAGQGTTSGANVLTF.